This section outlines one TCR beta chain sequence together with its context. As yet, its antigen is unknown. The PCR used 60 Vbeta and 13 Jbeta primers. Sequenced by immunoSEQ multiplex PCR; TCRdb stores in-frame clones only, minus some. The sample table sets out nearly 200,000 clones. There are 15 residues in the CDR3. Germline V gene sequence: CDR1 MDHEN, CDR2 SYDVKM. The V and J ends lost 4 bases and 4 bases respectively, with 16 bases between them. This sample is part of a study of cytomegalovirus exposure and HLA in healthy donors. Findings and caveats of the study: Owing to their indistinguishability, certain V segments, notably TRBV6-2 and TRBV6-3, were excluded.

The TCR originated in a boy younger than 18 in good health and CMV-seronegative. The sample taken for sequencing was PBMCs. The V and J genes are TRBV28 and TRBJ1-1, with D perhaps matching TRBD1 (5 bases). The CDR3 nucleotides read TGTGCCAGCAGTTCCCCCGGGGGGGTGGTCACTGAAGCTTTCTTT. This codes for CASSSPGGVVTEAFF.